This TCR beta chain comes out of a study of OX40 agonist ivuxolimab in advanced cancers. CDR3 size: 18 residues. V was cut by 1 base and J by 3 bases, with 16 bases left in between. Germline V gene sequence: CDR1 SGHTA, CDR2 FQGNSA. Measured with immunoSEQ multiplex PCR; TCRdb has only the in-frame clones, and not every one. The sample contains roughly 93,000 clones, about 91% of which appear only once. This chain joins TRBV7-2 and TRBJ1-6; the D is unclear. The sample consisted of CD4+ or CD8+ T cells sorted from blood, taken in a trial of the OX40 agonist ivuxolimab. The TCR originated in an adult with an advanced solid tumor such as melanoma, head and neck, liver or kidney cancer. CDR3 coding DNA: TGTGCCAGCAGCTTAGTGCGAGAGCCGGGGAACTATAATTCACCCCTCCACTTT. Amino acids: CASSLVREPGNYNSPLHF.